This TCR beta chain is drawn from a study of shared clonotypes between healthy human individuals. As for the study in general: Donors had three CD4 naive, three CD4 memory, two CD8 naive and one CD8 memory plate apiece.

Germline CDR1 is MNHEY and CDR2 is SVGAGI. The CDR3 loop spans 13 amino acids. Trimming removed 0 bases from V and 3 bases from J, with 6 bases in between. Generated by immunoSEQ multiplex PCR, the TCRdb table keeps only in-frame clones and is missing some. The sample carries roughly 720,000 clones, less than 95% recorded once. A word on this clone: The same CDR3 is also encoded by other DNA sequences in this sample.

This TCR was recovered from a man between 18 and 29 years old in good health. Some clones in this sample may be carry-over from other donors' samples. Sequencing used memory CD8+ T cells from PBMCs. Subset given: CD45RO+ cells pooled with CCR7-negative TemRA cells. V gene TRBV6-5 combines with J gene TRBJ2-7, with D maybe TRBD1 (6 bases). The chain's CDR3 is CASSYSTGYEQYF. The CDR3 DNA is TGTGCCAGCAGTTACTCGACAGGCTACGAGCAGTACTTC.